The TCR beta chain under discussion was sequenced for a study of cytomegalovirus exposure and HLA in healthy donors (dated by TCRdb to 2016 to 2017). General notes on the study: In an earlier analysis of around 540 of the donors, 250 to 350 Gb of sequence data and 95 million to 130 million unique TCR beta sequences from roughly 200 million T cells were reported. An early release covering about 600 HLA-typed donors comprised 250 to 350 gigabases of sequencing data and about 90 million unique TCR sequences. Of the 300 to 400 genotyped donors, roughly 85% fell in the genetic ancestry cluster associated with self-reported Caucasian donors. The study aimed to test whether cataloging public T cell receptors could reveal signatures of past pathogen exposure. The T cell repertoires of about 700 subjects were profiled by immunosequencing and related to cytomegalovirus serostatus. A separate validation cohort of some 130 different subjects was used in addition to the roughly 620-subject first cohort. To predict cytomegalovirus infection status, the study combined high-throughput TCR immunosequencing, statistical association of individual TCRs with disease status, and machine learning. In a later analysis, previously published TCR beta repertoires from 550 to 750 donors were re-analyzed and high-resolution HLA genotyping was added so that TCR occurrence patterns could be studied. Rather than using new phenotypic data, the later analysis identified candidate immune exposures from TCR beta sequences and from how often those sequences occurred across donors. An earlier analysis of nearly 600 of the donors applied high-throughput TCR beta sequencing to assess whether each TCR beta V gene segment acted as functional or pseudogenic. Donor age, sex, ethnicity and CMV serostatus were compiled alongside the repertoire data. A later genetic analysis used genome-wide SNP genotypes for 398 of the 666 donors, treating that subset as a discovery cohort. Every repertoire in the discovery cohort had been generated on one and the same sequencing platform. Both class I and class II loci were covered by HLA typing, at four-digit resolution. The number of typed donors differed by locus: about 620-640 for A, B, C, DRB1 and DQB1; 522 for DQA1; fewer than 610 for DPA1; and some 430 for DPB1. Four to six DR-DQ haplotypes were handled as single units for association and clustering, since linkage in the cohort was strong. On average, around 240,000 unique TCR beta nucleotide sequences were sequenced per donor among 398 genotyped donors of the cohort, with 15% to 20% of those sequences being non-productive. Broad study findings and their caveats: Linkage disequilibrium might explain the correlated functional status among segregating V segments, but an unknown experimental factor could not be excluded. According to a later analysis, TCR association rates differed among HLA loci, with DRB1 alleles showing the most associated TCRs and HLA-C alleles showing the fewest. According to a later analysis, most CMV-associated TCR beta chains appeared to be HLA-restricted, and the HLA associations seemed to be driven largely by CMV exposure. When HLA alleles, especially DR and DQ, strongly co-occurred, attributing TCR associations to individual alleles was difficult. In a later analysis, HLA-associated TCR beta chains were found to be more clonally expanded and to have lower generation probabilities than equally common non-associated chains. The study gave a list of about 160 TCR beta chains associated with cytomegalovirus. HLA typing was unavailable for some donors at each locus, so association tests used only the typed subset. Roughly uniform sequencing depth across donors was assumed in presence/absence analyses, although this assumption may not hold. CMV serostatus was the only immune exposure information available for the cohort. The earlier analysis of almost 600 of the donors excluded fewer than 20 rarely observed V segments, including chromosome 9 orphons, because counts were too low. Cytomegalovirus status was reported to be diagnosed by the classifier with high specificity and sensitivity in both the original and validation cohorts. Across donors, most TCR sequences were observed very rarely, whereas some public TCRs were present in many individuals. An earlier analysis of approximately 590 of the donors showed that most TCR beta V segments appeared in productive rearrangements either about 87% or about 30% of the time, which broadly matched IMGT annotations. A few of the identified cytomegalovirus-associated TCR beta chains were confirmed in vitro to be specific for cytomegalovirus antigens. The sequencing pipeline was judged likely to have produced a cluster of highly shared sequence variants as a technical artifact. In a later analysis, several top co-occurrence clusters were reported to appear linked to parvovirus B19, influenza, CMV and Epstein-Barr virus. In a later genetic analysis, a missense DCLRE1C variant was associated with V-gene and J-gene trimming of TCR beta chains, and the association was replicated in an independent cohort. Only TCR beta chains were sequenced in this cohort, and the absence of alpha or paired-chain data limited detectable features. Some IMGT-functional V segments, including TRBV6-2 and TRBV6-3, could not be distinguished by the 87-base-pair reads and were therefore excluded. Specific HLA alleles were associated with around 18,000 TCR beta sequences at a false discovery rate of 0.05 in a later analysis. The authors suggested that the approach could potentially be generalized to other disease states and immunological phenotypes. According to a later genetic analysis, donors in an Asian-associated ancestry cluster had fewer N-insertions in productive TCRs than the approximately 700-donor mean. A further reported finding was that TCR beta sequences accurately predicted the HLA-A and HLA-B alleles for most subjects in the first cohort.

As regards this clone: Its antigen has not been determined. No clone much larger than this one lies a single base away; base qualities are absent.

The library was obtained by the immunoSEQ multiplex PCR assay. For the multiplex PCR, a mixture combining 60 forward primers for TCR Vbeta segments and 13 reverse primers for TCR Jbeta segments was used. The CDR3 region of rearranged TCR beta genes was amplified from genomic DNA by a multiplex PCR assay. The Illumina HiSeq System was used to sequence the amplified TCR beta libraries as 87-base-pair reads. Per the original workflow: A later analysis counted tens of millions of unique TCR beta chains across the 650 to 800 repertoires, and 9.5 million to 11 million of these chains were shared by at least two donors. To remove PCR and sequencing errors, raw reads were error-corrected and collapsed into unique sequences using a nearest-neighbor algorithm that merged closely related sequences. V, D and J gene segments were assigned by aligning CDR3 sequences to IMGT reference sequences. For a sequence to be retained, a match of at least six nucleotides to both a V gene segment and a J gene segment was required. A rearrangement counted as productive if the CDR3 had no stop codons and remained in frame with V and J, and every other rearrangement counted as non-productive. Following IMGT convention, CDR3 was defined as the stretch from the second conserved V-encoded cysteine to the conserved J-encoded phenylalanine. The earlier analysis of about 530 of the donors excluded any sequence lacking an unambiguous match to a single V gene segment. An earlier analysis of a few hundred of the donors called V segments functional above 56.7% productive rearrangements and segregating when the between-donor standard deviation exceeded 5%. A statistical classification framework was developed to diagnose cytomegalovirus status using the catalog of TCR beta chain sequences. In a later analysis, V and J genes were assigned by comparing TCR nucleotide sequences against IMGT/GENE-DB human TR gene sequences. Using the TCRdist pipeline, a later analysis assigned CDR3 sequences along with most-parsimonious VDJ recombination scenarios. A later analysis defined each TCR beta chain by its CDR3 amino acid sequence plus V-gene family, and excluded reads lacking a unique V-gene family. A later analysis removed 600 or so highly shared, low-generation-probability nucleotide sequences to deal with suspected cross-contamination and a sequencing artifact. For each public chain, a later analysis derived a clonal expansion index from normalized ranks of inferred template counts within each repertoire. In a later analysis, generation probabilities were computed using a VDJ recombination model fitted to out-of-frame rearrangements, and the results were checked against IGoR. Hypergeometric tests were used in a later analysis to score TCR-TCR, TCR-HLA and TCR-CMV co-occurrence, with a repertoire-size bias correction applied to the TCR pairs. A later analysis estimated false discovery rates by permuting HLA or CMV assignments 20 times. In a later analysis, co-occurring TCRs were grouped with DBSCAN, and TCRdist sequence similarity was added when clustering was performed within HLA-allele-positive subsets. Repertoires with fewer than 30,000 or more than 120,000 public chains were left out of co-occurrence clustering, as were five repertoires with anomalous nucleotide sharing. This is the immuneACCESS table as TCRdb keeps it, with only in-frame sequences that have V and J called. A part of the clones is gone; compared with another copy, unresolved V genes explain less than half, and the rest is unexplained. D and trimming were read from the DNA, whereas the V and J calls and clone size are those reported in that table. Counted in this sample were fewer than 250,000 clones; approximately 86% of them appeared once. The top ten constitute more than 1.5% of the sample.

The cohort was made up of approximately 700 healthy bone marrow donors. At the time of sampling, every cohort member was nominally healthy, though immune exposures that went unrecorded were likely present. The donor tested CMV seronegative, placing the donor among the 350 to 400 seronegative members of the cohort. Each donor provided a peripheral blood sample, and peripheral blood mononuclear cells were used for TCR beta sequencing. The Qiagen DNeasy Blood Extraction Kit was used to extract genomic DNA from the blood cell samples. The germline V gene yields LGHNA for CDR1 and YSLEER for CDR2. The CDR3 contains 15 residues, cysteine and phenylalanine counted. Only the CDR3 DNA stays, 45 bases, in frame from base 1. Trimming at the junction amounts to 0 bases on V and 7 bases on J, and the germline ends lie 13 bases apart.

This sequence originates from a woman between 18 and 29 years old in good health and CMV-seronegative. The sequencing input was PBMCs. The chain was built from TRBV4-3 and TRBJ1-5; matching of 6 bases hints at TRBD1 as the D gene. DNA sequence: TGCGCCAGCAGCCAAGATGGGGGGGCAAAGCAGCCCCAGCATTTT. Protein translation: CASSQDGGAKQPQHF.